The T cell receptor (beta chain) described here comes from a study of Graves' ophthalmopathy and Graves' hyperthyroidism. Across the whole study: Samples of peripheral blood were obtained at initial diagnosis, prior to treatment of any kind.

CDR3 regions of TCR beta were amplified from RNA transcripts. An initial RT-PCR round employing HTBI primers preceded a second-round multiplex PCR. TCRdb ran MiXCR on the multiplex PCR reads and lists one entry per CDR3 protein. Here the sample spans about 380,000 distinct CDR3 sequences, 15% to 17% being singletons. Establishment of the diagnosis relied upon clinical symptoms, serum thyroxine, TRAb, thyroid ultrasound and orbital computed tomography. Trimming took 4 bases from V and 4 from J, leaving 11 bases between them. The CDR3 is made up of 13 amino acids. Germline assignment: CDR1 SGHRS and CDR2 YFSETQ.

V and J are TRBV5-1 and TRBJ2-5; a weak D match, TRBD1 (5 bases). The sample consisted of peripheral blood. The receptor's source is a woman younger than 30 with stable Graves' hyperthyroidism. The CDR3 reads CASSMDIRETQYF. The CDR3 DNA reads TGCGCCAGCAGCATGGACATTCGAGAGACCCAGTACTTC.